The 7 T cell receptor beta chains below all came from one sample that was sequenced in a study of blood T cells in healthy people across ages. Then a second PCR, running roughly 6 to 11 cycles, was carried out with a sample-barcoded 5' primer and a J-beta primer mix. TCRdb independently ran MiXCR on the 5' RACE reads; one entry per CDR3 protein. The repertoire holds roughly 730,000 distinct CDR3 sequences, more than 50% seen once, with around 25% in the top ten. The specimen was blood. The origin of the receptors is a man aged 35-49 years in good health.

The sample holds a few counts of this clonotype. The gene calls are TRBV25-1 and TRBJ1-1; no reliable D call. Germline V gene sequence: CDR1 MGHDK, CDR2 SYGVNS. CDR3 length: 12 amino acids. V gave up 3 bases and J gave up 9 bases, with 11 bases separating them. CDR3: CASSDNLSQAFF. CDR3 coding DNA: TGTGCCAGCAGTGATAATTTAAGCCAAGCTTTCTTT.

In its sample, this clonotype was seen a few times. The CDR3 loop is CASYLTAGQPSYNEQFF. In DNA, the CDR3 is TGTGCCAGCTACTTAACGGCCGGACAGCCTTCCTACAATGAGCAGTTCTTC. The chain uses TRBV5-5 and TRBJ2-1; the D gene is possibly TRBD1 (6 bases). The germline gives CDR1 SGHKS, CDR2 YYEKEE (reference sequence). This CDR3 has 17 amino acids. V lost 7 bases to trimming and J lost 1 base, with 21 bases between them.

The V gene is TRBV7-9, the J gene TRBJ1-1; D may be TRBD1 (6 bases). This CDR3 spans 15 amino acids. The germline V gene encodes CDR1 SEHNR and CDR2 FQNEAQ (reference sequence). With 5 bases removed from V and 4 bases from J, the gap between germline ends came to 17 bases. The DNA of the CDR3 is TGTGCCAGCAGCACAGAGGGGGGCTGGGGCACTGAAGCTTTCTTT. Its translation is CASSTEGGWGTEAFF.

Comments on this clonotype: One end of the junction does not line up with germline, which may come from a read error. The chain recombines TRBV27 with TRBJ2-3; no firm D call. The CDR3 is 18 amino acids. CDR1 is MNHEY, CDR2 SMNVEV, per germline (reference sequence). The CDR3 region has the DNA TGTGCCGGCAGCTCGTGGTCAAATTGGGCCCCTGGCACAGATACGCAGTATTTT. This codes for CAGSSWSNWAPGTDTQYF.

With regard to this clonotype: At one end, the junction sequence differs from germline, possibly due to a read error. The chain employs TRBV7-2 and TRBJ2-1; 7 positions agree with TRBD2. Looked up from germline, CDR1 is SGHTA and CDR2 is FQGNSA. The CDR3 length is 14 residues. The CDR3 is CASSLGRLAGERFF. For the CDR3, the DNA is TGTGCCAGCAGCTTAGGGCGGTTAGCGGGTGAGCGGTTCTTC.

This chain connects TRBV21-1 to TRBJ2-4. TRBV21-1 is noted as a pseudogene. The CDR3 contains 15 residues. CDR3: CASSKVVQVWDIQYF. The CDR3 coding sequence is TGTGCCAGCAGCAAAGTGGTCCAGGTCTGGGACATTCAGTACTTC.

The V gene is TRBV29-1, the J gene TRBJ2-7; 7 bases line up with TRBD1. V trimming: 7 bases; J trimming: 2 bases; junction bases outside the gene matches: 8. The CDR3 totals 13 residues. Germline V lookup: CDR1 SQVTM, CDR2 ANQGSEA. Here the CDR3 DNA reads TGCAGCGCAAAACGGGACAGAACCTACGAGCAGTACTTC. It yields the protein CSAKRDRTYEQYF.